This T cell receptor (beta chain) stems from a study of blood T cells in healthy people across ages. With each sample, at least 5.5 micrograms of total RNA were extracted. Germline values: CDR1 SNHLY, CDR2 FYNNEI. The V segment lost 6 bases and the J segment 2 bases; nucleotides outside the gene matches: 7. The CDR3 extends over 15 amino acids. A J-beta primer mix and a sample-barcoded 5' primer were used in a second PCR of roughly 6 to 11 cycles. TCRdb re-called the 5' RACE reads through MiXCR, storing one row per CDR3 protein. The data hold roughly 700,000 distinct CDR3 sequences, with around 25% observed a single time. These same records also appear under a second study, on T cells of mothers and their children. That report adds: Study donors consisted of a few healthy Caucasian mothers and their six children. The second PCR used the M1S primer, and this primer added sample barcodes and 2-4 random nucleotides. Relative to unrelated pairs, biologically related mother-child dyads exhibited marginally greater, non-significant overlap.

The clonotype was recovered from a boy aged 10-17 years in good health. V and J are TRBV2 and TRBJ2-7; 10 positions agree with TRBD1. Sequences were obtained from blood. CDR3 region: CASSFRGQGTYEQYF. In DNA form, the CDR3 reads TGTGCCAGCAGCTTTAGGGGACAGGGGACCTACGAGCAGTACTTC.